The 11 T cell receptor beta chains below all came from one sample that was sequenced in a study of T cells in Graves' hyperthyroidism and ophthalmopathy (dated by TCRdb to the late 2010s). Library construction relied on multiplex PCR. Sequencing instrument: Illumina HiSeq 2000. The TCR beta CDR3 regions were amplified from the RNA transcripts. A first-round RT-PCR of the TCR CDR3 used the HTBI primer set with the Qiagen OneStep RT-PCR kit. TCRdb reprocessed the public reads (quality trimming at Q25 with fastp, clone calling with MiXCR) and kept in-frame beta chains. Each CDR3 protein gets just one entry, which takes the most common genes and DNA from the rows behind it. The sample records fewer than 350,000 distinct CDR3 sequences, 18% of which are singletons. The biggest ten clones account for about a sixth of the sample. Sequencing was done on a sample of blood. These receptors were obtained from a woman aged 40 to 50 with Graves' ophthalmopathy.

V is TRBV4-2 and J is TRBJ2-3; 12 bases are shared with TRBD2. Germline assignment: CDR1 LGHNA and CDR2 YNFKEQ. Trimming at V came to 4 bases and at J to 4 bases, leaving 6 bases not matched to a gene. The length of the CDR3 is 16 residues. The CDR3 here is CASSRRTSGTADTQYF. The CDR3 nucleotides read TGTGCCAGCAGCCGACGGACTAGCGGGACGGCAGATACGCAGTATTTT.

This clonotype was observed at least ten times. The chain links TRBV6-1 to TRBJ2-7; 9 nucleotides match TRBD2. This CDR3 is built from 15 residues. The V gene end was trimmed by 2 bases and the J gene end by 3 bases; junction bases not matched to a gene: 5. CDR1 MNHNS and CDR2 SASEGT come from the germline V gene. In DNA, the CDR3 is TGTGCCAGCAGTGAAATAGCGGGAGACTTCTACGAGCAGTACTTC. As protein: CASSEIAGDFYEQYF.

The sample holds many counts of this clonotype. V and J are TRBV20-1 and TRBJ2-7, with D perhaps matching TRBD2 (6 bases). The germline V gene has CDR1 DFQATT and CDR2 SNEGSKA (reference sequence). V lost 1 base to trimming and J lost 3 bases, with 13 bases between them. The CDR3 extends over 14 amino acids. CDR3 in amino acids: CSARASGLSYEQYF. CDR3 DNA: TGCAGTGCTAGAGCATCGGGACTTAGCTACGAGCAGTACTTC.

Ten or more counts support this clonotype. The chain couples TRBV28 to TRBJ1-2; TRBD1 matches 7 bases. This CDR3 contains 15 residues. Per the germline V gene, CDR1 is MDHEN and CDR2 is SYDVKM. Trimming at V came to 6 bases and at J to 1 base, leaving 8 bases not matched to a gene. For the CDR3, the DNA is TGTGCCAGCAGCCCGGACAGGTCGTTTAACTATGGCTACACCTTC. Protein sequence: CASSPDRSFNYGYTF.

This clonotype showed up many times. J is TRBJ2-7 and V is TRBV6-2 or TRBV6-3; weak D call: TRBD1 (6 bases). CDR3 length: 12 residues. The germline gives CDR1 MNHEY, CDR2 SVGEGT. V was clipped by 7 bases and J by 7 bases, with 14 bases between them. Here the CDR3 reads CASTRTAEEQYF. DNA of the CDR3: TGTGCCAGCACTCGGACAGCGGAGGAGCAGTACTTC.

This clonotype has at least ten counts. The chain couples TRBV27 to TRBJ2-4; 14 nucleotides line up with TRBD2. Losses at the gene ends were 6 bases for V and 4 bases for J; bases not matched to a gene: 8. Looked up from germline, CDR1 is MNHEY and CDR2 is SMNVEV (reference sequence). The CDR3 is 17 residues long. CDR3 nucleotide sequence: TGTGCCAGCAGGGGGGGACTAGCGGGAGTTAAGAAAAACATTCAGTACTTC. Its protein product is CASRGGLAGVKKNIQYF.

This clonotype was seen repeatedly, ten times or more. The V and J genes are TRBV27 and TRBJ2-7, with 12 bases matching TRBD1. V gave up 10 bases and J gave up 5 bases; unmatched junction bases: 6. The germline gives CDR1 MNHEY, CDR2 SMNVEV (reference sequence). The CDR3 covers 13 residues. This chain's CDR3 is CATLGTGGHEQYF. CDR3 coding DNA: TGTGCCACCCTCGGGACAGGGGGCCACGAGCAGTACTTC.

This clonotype was seen at least ten times. The V and J genes are TRBV12-3 or TRBV12-4 and TRBJ2-7; 7 positions match TRBD2. The V gene end was trimmed by 3 bases and the J gene end by 5 bases; junction bases not matched to a gene: 4. This CDR3 contains 13 residues. For the CDR3, the DNA is TGTGCCAGCAGTTTTCGGGGGGTCGACGAGCAGTACTTC. It codes for CASSFRGVDEQYF.

This clonotype was recorded many times. V gene TRBV11-1 combines with J gene TRBJ2-7; 7 nucleotides agree with TRBD1. CDR1 is SGHAT and CDR2 is FQDESV in the germline V gene (reference sequence). V lost 5 bases and J lost 4; bases outside the gene matches: 5. The CDR3 is 13 residues long. The CDR3 region has the DNA TGTGCCAGCAGCCCGGGACAGATTTACGAGCAGTACTTC. This gives the protein CASSPGQIYEQYF.

The chain joins TRBV5-1 to TRBJ2-7; D tentatively reads TRBD1 or TRBD2 (5 bases each). CDR3 length equals 14 residues. Trimming took off 4 bases at V and 5 bases at J, with 16 bases between the two ends. Germline CDR1 is SGHRS and CDR2 is YFSETQ. The CDR3 protein is CASSPGDGWDEQYF. The CDR3 bases are TGCGCCAGCAGCCCCGGGGACGGTTGGGACGAGCAGTACTTC. The entire variable domain, with the rest obtained from reference TRBV5-1 and TRBJ2-7, is as follows: KAGVTQTPRYLIKTRGQQVTLSCSPISGHRSVSWYQQTPGQGLQFLFEYFSETQRNKGNFPGRFSGRQFSNSRSEMNVSTLELGDSALYLCASSPGDGWDEQYFGPGTRLTVT.

This clonotype has a count of ten or more. V gene TRBV9 combines with J gene TRBJ2-7, with 7 positions matching TRBD1. V shed 1 base and J 2 bases; nucleotides not matched to a gene: 6. The CDR3 loop spans 15 amino acids. CDR1 and CDR2 (germline): SGDLS, YYNGEE. CDR3 loop: CASSVPDRAPYEQYF. The CDR3 coding sequence is TGTGCCAGCAGCGTACCCGACAGGGCACCCTACGAGCAGTACTTC.